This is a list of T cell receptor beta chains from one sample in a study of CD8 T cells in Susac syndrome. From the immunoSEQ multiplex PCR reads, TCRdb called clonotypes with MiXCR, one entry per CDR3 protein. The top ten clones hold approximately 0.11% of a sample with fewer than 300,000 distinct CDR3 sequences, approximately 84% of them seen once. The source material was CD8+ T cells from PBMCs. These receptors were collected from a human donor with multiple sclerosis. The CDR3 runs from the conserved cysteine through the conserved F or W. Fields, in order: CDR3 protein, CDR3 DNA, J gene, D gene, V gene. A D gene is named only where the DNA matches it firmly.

CDR3 protein: CAWSPRYNEQFF
CDR3 DNA: TGTGCCTGGAGTCCCCGGTACAATGAGCAGTTCTTC
J gene: TRBJ2-1
D gene: NA
V gene: TRBV30

CDR3 protein: CASRRGSQPQHF
CDR3 DNA: TGTGCCAGCAGACGGGGGAGTCAGCCCCAGCATTTT
J gene: TRBJ1-5
D gene: NA
V gene: TRBV28

CDR3 protein: CASSLFWSSYNEQFF
CDR3 DNA: TGCGCCAGCAGCTTGTTCTGGAGCTCCTACAATGAGCAGTTCTTC
J gene: TRBJ2-1
D gene: NA
V gene: TRBV5-1

CDR3 protein: CASNPTRAEPLQFF
CDR3 DNA: TGTGCCAGCAACCCGACTCGAGCGGAGCCTCTGCAGTTCTTC
J gene: TRBJ2-1
D gene: NA
V gene: TRBV6-6

CDR3 protein: CASSRPGLDSYNEQFF
CDR3 DNA: TGTGCCAGCAGCCGGCCGGGATTGGACTCCTACAATGAGCAGTTCTTC
J gene: TRBJ2-1
D gene: NA
V gene: TRBV16

CDR3 protein: CASSRELTTDTQYF
CDR3 DNA: TGCGCCAGCAGCCGAGAACTCACCACAGATACGCAGTATTTT
J gene: TRBJ2-3
D gene: NA
V gene: TRBV5-1

CDR3 protein: CASSQEQFQAGELFF
CDR3 DNA: TGCGCCAGCAGCCAAGAGCAATTTCAGGCCGGGGAGCTGTTTTTT
J gene: TRBJ2-2
D gene: NA
V gene: TRBV4-1

CDR3 protein: CASSATTGLSYGYTF
CDR3 DNA: TGTGCCAGCAGCGCGACAACAGGGTTGAGCTATGGCTACACCTTC
J gene: TRBJ1-2
D gene: NA
V gene: TRBV9

CDR3 protein: CASSDVGFVPEAFF
CDR3 DNA: TGTGCCAGCAGTGACGTGGGGTTTGTCCCTGAAGCTTTCTTT
J gene: TRBJ1-1
D gene: NA
V gene: TRBV6-4

CDR3 protein: CASSITNSRPQHF
CDR3 DNA: TGTGCCAGCAGTATAACGAACTCCAGGCCCCAGCATTTT
J gene: TRBJ1-5
D gene: NA
V gene: TRBV27

CDR3 protein: CASSSGHGQYF
CDR3 DNA: TGTGCCAGTAGTTCCGGACACGGGCAGTACTTC
J gene: TRBJ2-7
D gene: NA
V gene: TRBV19

CDR3 protein: CASSQDNRSWQPQHF
CDR3 DNA: TGCGCCAGCAGCCAAGATAACAGGTCGTGGCAGCCCCAGCATTTT
J gene: TRBJ1-5
D gene: NA
V gene: TRBV4-1

CDR3 protein: CASRHRDNSGNTIYF
CDR3 DNA: TGTGCCAGCAGACATAGGGACAACTCTGGAAACACCATATATTTT
J gene: TRBJ1-3
D gene: NA
V gene: TRBV11-2

CDR3 protein: CASSLRREGYEQYF
CDR3 DNA: TGTGCCAGCAGCTTACGGCGGGAGGGGTACGAGCAGTACTTC
J gene: TRBJ2-7
D gene: TRBD2
V gene: TRBV7-8